One and the same sample provided the 27 T cell receptor beta chains below, sequenced in a study of cytomegalovirus exposure and HLA in healthy donors. Vbeta (60) and Jbeta (13) primers were used in the PCR. The method was immunoSEQ multiplex PCR; TCRdb's version includes in-frame clones alone and lacks a portion of them. The profile shows about 120,000 clones, approximately 78% of them singletons. Sequencing was carried out using PBMCs. These receptors all stem from a woman in her 30s in good health and CMV-seronegative.

On this clone itself: Other DNA sequences of this sample code for an identical CDR3. The V call is TRBV7-9, the J call TRBJ1-5, with a weak D call TRBD1 (5 bases). The CDR3 has 14 residues. Trimming took 3 bases from V and 0 from J, leaving 6 bases between them. Germline V gene sequence: CDR1 SEHNR, CDR2 FQNEAQ (reference sequence). The CDR3 region is CASSFDSSNQPQHF. The DNA of the CDR3 is TGTGCCAGCAGCTTCGACAGTAGCAATCAGCCCCAGCATTTT.

The V call is TRBV6-5, the J call TRBJ2-3, with 8 bases fitting TRBD2. After removal of 5 bases from V and 10 bases from J, the junction contained 5 bases not matched to a gene. CDR3 length: 12 residues. Germline CDR1 reads MNHEY; CDR2 reads SVGAGI. CDR3 residues: CASSTLAGPQYF. The CDR3 DNA follows: TGTGCCAGCAGTACTCTAGCGGGCCCGCAGTATTTT.

V gene TRBV7-7 combines with J gene TRBJ2-2; 8 nucleotides match TRBD1. Germline CDR1 reads SSHAT; CDR2 reads FNYEAQ (reference sequence). The CDR3 sequence is 14 residues long. With 5 bases clipped from V and 5 bases from J, the junction kept 4 bases outside the gene matches. CDR3 region: CASSQDRGTGELFF. DNA of the CDR3: TGTGCCAGCAGCCAAGACAGGGGAACCGGGGAGCTGTTTTTT.

The V call is TRBV5-6, the J call TRBJ2-7; 15 bases fit TRBD2. This CDR3 is built from 19 residues. With 3 bases clipped from V and 0 bases from J, the junction kept 10 bases outside the gene matches. CDR1 and CDR2 from the germline V gene are SGHDT and YYEEEE. In DNA, the CDR3 is TGTGCCAGCAGCTACAGGACTAGCGGGAGGGTGGGGAGCTCCTACGAGCAGTACTTC. It yields the protein CASSYRTSGRVGSSYEQYF.

CDR3 sequence reads: CASRTTGVNTEAFF. The CDR3, as DNA: TGTGCCAGCAGGACGACAGGGGTGAACACTGAAGCTTTCTTT. The chain uses TRBV27 and TRBJ1-1, with 8 bases lining up with TRBD1. The V and J ends lost 6 bases and 0 bases, in that order; junction bases with no gene match: 3. The CDR3 contains 14 residues. The germline V gene encodes CDR1 MNHEY and CDR2 SMNVEV (reference sequence).

This clone was counted a single time. The V call is TRBV27, the J call TRBJ1-1; 7 bases are shared with TRBD1. The germline gives CDR1 MNHEY, CDR2 SMNVEV (reference sequence). J was trimmed by 4 bases and V by 3 bases; bases with no gene match: 5. The CDR3 has 14 amino acids. The CDR3, as DNA: TGTGCCAGCAGTTTGACAGGGAAGGTCACTGAAGCTTTCTTT. Translated, it gives CASSLTGKVTEAFF.

This clone has more than one count but fewer than ten. CDR3 nucleotides: TGCGCCAGCAGCCAAGATCTTAAACTAGCGGGCCATTCTAGCACAGATACGCAGTATTTT. Translation gives CASSQDLKLAGHSSTDTQYF. The chain employs TRBV4-3 and TRBJ2-3, with 9 bases matching TRBD2. V lost 0 bases and J lost 0; bases outside the gene matches: 13. Per germline, CDR1 LGHNA and CDR2 YSLEER. This CDR3 is built from 20 residues.

Concerning this clone: The same CDR3 also results from other DNA sequences found in this sample. V usage is TRBV5-1 and J usage is TRBJ2-3; no reliable D call. Germline V lookup: CDR1 SGHRS, CDR2 YFSETQ. Trimming took off 0 bases at V and 5 bases at J, with 4 bases between the two ends. The CDR3 sequence is 12 residues long. The CDR3 is CASSLAGDTQYF. The CDR3 DNA sequence: TGCGCCAGCAGCTTGGCAGGAGATACGCAGTATTTT.

In its sample, this clone was seen a few times. This chain uses TRBV28 with TRBJ1-2, with TRBD1 matching 9 bases. Germline-derived CDR1 and CDR2 are MDHEN and SYDVKM. V lost 7 bases, J lost 3 bases, and 6 bases stayed unmatched. This CDR3 has 14 amino acids. In nucleotides, the CDR3 is TGTGCCAGCACTAAACAGGGGGCTTACTATGGCTACACCTTC. Translated, it gives CASTKQGAYYGYTF.

CDR3 amino acids: CASREVAEAFF. The CDR3 coding sequence is TGTGCCAGCAGGGAGGTCGCTGAAGCTTTCTTT. J is TRBJ1-1 and V is TRBV2, with unresolved D. Germline CDR1 SNHLY, CDR2 FYNNEI. Trimming pared 6 bases from V and 6 bases from J, leaving 8 bases between. The CDR3 length is 11 residues. Full variable domain (outside the CDR3, taken from reference TRBV2 and TRBJ1-1): EPEVTQTPSHQVTQMGQEVILRCVPISNHLYFYWYRQILGQKVEFLVSFYNNEISEKSEIFDDQFSVERPDGSNFTLKIRSTKLEDSAMYFCASREVAEAFFGQGTRLTVV.

V usage is TRBV4-2 and J usage is TRBJ1-4; no reliable D call. V was pared by 4 bases and J by 14 bases, with 14 bases between. Per germline, CDR1 LGHNA and CDR2 YNFKEQ. This CDR3 has 12 amino acids. CDR3 sequence: CASSRQLEELFF. In nucleotides, the CDR3 is TGTGCCAGCAGCCGTCAACTTGAAGAGCTGTTTTTT.

The chain carries TRBV29-1 and TRBJ2-1; weak D call: TRBD1 (7 bases). CDR1 is SQVTM, CDR2 ANQGSEA, per germline. The CDR3 runs 12 residues. Deletions cut 5 bases from V and 8 bases from J, with 13 bases between. CDR3 DNA sequence: TGCAGCGTTCCCGGAGGGGGCTATGAGCAGTTCTTC. Translation gives CSVPGGGYEQFF.

This chain uses TRBV7-2 with TRBJ2-7, with 11 bases matching TRBD1. The CDR3 spans 14 residues. After removal of 6 bases from V and 2 bases from J, the junction contained 3 bases not matched to a gene. Germline CDR1 reads SGHTA; CDR2 reads FQGNSA. The CDR3 protein is CASRRGQGAYEQYF. CDR3 bases: TGTGCCAGCAGGAGGGGACAGGGGGCCTACGAGCAGTACTTC. The full variable domain, its missing parts supplied by reference TRBV7-2 and TRBJ2-7, is GAGVSQSPSNKVTEKGKDVELRCDPISGHTALYWYRQSLGQGLEFLIYFQGNSAPDKSGLPSDRFSAERTGGSVSTLTIQRTQQEDSAVYLCASRRGQGAYEQYFGPGTRLTVT.

The V call is TRBV9, the J call TRBJ1-2, with D possibly TRBD1 on 5 matching bases. Trimming shortened V by 0 bases and J by 4 bases, and 7 bases separated the two germline ends. Germline CDR1 reads SGDLS; CDR2 reads YYNGEE. CDR3 size: 13 residues. CDR3 loop: CASSVGDSYGYTF. DNA for the CDR3: TGTGCCAGCAGCGTAGGGGACTCCTATGGCTACACCTTC.

V usage is TRBV29-1 and J usage is TRBJ2-7; no reliable D call. With 1 base removed from V and 6 bases from J, the gap between germline ends came to 4 bases. Germline-derived CDR1 and CDR2 are SQVTM and ANQGSEA. The CDR3 is 10 residues long. The CDR3 DNA is TGCAGCGTTGAAGCGGGCGAGCAGTACTTC. This sequence encodes CSVEAGEQYF.

The V call is TRBV11-1, the J call TRBJ1-1; the match to TRBD1 covers 10 bases. V dropped 6 bases and J dropped 4; count of bases not matched to a gene: 8. CDR1 SGHAT and CDR2 FQDESV come from the germline V gene (reference sequence). The CDR3 has 15 amino acids. The CDR3, as DNA: TGTGCCAGCAGTTATATGACAGGGGGCGTCACTGAAGCTTTCTTT. Amino acids: CASSYMTGGVTEAFF.

Regarding this clone: An end of the junction differs from the germline gene, which may be a read error. This chain joins TRBV4-2 and TRBJ1-1, with TRBD1 matching over 7 bases. Germline CDR1 LGHNA, CDR2 YNFKEQ. The CDR3 extends over 16 amino acids. CDR3 nucleotides: TGTGCCAGCGGCCAAGGTTCGGCAGGGGGACCCACTGAAGCTTTCTTT. Encoded protein: CASGQGSAGGPTEAFF.

This clone occurred a few times. This chain uses TRBV4-2 with TRBJ1-4; D call uncertain. Germline V gene sequence: CDR1 LGHNA, CDR2 YNFKEQ. The CDR3 has 14 residues. Trimming left V 0 bases short and J 7 bases short, with 9 bases between. CDR3 region: CASSQERVGEKLFF. The CDR3 DNA reads TGTGCCAGCAGCCAAGAACGGGTGGGTGAAAAACTGTTTTTT.

This clone was counted a single time. At one of its ends the junction is not consistent with the germline gene, which may arise from a read error. This chain links TRBV5-1 with TRBJ2-7; no reliable D call. Germline V gene sequence: CDR1 SGHRS, CDR2 YFSETQ. The CDR3 loop spans 12 amino acids. The CDR3, as DNA: TGCGCCAGCAGCTTTTCGTCCTCCGAGCAGTACTTC. Protein product: CASSFSSSEQYF.

The rearrangement joins TRBV9 to TRBJ1-1, with a tentative D call TRBD1 (6 bases). Germline V gene data show CDR1 as SGDLS and CDR2 as YYNGEE. V lost 1 base, J lost 1 base, and 8 bases lay in between. The CDR3 totals 14 residues. The CDR3, as DNA: TGTGCCAGCAGCGTAAGGGGGACGAACACTGAAGCTTTCTTT. Protein sequence: CASSVRGTNTEAFF.

The table lists this clone with a count of one. V usage is TRBV7-9 and J usage is TRBJ1-4, with TRBD1 as a possible D gene (6 bases). Germline CDR1 is SEHNR and CDR2 is FQNEAQ (reference sequence). The length of the CDR3 is 16 residues. The ends were cut back, 4 bases at V and 8 bases at J, with 20 bases in the middle. The CDR3 spells CASSWYRDIEEEKLFF. The CDR3 nucleotides read TGTGCCAGCAGCTGGTACCGGGACATTGAGGAGGAAAAACTGTTTTTT.

The chain uses TRBV7-2 and TRBJ2-5; D is perhaps TRBD1 (6 bases). Germline V gives CDR1 SGHTA, CDR2 FQGNSA. Trimming left V 1 base short and J 5 bases short, with 17 bases between. The CDR3 length is 16 residues. CDR3 protein: CASSLDPIQGLETQYF. The CDR3 nucleotides read TGTGCCAGCAGCTTAGACCCGATACAGGGCTTGGAGACCCAGTACTTC.

The V gene is TRBV19, the J gene TRBJ2-7; 8 nucleotides line up with TRBD1. V lost 10 bases to trimming and J lost 4 bases; unmatched junction nucleotides: 9. The CDR3 contains 13 residues. Germline V gene sequence: CDR1 LNHDA, CDR2 SQIVND (reference sequence). The DNA of the CDR3 is TGTGCCACTGCCCCAGGACAGGGATACGAGCAGTACTTC. This codes for CATAPGQGYEQYF.

This chain uses TRBV6-1 with TRBJ2-7; 9 bases are a match to TRBD2. The CDR3 covers 18 residues. The J segment lost 3 bases and the V segment lost 2 bases, leaving 14 bases of the junction unmatched. The germline V gene has CDR1 MNHNS and CDR2 SASEGT. The CDR3 sequence is CASSERGTSSHYNYEQYF. The DNA for the CDR3 is TGTGCCAGCAGTGAACGGGGGACTAGCAGCCACTATAACTACGAGCAGTACTTC.

The chain joins TRBV29-1 to TRBJ2-1, with TRBD2 matching 9 bases. Germline CDR1 and CDR2: SQVTM and ANQGSEA. The CDR3 spans 14 residues. After removal of 6 bases from V and 8 bases from J, the junction contained 11 bases not matched to a gene. CDR3 sequence (DNA): TGCAGCGTGGGGGGACTAGCTCGTGTCTATGAGCAGTTCTTC. Its protein is CSVGGLARVYEQFF.

The rearrangement joins TRBV4-1 to TRBJ2-1; D perhaps matches TRBD2 (6 bases). Trimming removed 0 bases at V and 1 base at J, with 10 bases between. The CDR3 runs 16 residues. CDR1 MGHRA and CDR2 YSYEKL come from the germline V gene. The CDR3 DNA reads as TGCGCCAGCAGCCAAGACCGGGGGAGTTCCTACAATGAGCAGTTCTTC. Its translation is CASSQDRGSSYNEQFF.

This clone was recorded a few times. The V and J genes are TRBV28 and TRBJ1-6, with 7 bases aligning to TRBD1. This CDR3 contains 14 residues. In germline, CDR1 is MDHEN, CDR2 SYDVKM. V was pared by 3 bases and J by 7 bases, with 3 bases of the junction left unmatched. CDR3 sequence (DNA): TGTGCCAGCAGTTTTGAAGGGGGCAATTCACCCCTCCACTTT. Translation gives CASSFEGGNSPLHF.